This T cell receptor beta chain was retrieved from a study of blood T cells in healthy people across ages. Study observations and caveats: Per million T cells, TCR beta diversity dropped about linearly as age rose.

This clonotype occurred a few times. Its target is not known. V lost 3 bases and J 0 bases, leaving 9 bases between the germline ends. This CDR3 is 14 amino acids long. Looked up from germline, CDR1 is DFQATT and CDR2 is SNEGSKA (reference sequence). Peripheral blood, about 9.4 milliliters per donor, was collected. Extractions gave at least 5.5 micrograms of total RNA per sample. The use of a sample-barcoded 5' primer and a J-beta primer mix characterized a second PCR of roughly 6 to 11 cycles. Each CDR3 protein gets one entry after TCRdb re-called the 5' RACE reads with MiXCR. The sample has hundreds of thousands of distinct CDR3 sequences, 20% to 30% seen once. The sample also formed part of further work on T cells of mothers and their children. That study reports: Each child contributed roughly 3.2 million TCR beta CDR3 reads, while each mother contributed over 10 million.

This TCR was recovered from a boy under 18 in good health. Sequenced input: blood. This chain uses TRBV20-1 with TRBJ1-3; no definite D call. The CDR3: CSARADNSGNTIYF. The CDR3, as DNA: TGCAGTGCTAGGGCGGATAACTCTGGAAACACCATATATTTT.